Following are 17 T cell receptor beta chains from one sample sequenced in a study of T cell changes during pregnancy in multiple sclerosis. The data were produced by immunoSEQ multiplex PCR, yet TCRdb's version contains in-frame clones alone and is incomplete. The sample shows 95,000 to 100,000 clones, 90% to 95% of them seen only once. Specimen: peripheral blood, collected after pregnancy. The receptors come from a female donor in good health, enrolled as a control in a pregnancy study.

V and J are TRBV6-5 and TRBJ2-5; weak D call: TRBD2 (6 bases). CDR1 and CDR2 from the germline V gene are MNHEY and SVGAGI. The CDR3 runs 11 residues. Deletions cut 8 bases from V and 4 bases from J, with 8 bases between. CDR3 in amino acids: CASFGGETQYF. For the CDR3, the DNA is TGTGCCAGCTTCGGGGGAGAGACCCAGTACTTC.

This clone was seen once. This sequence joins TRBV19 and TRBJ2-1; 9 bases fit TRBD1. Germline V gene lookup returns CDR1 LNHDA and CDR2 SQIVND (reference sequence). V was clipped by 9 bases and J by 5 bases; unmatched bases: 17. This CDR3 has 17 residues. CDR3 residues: CARADRGTIPAHNEQFF. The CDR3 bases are TGTGCCAGGGCAGACAGGGGGACAATTCCCGCCCACAATGAGCAGTTCTTC.

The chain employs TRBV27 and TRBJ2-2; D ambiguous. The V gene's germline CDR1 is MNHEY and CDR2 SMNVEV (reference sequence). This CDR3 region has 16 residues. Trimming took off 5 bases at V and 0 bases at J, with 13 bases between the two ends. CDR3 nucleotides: TGTGCCAGCAGTGCCCTAAAAACAGCGAACACCGGGGAGCTGTTTTTT. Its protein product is CASSALKTANTGELFF.

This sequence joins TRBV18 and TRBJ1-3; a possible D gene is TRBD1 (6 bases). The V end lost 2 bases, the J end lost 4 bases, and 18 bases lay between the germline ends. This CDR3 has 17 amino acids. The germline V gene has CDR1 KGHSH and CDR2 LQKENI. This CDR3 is CASSPWDTGSLGNTIYF. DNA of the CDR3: TGTGCCAGCTCACCATGGGACACCGGTTCGCTCGGAAACACCATATATTTT.

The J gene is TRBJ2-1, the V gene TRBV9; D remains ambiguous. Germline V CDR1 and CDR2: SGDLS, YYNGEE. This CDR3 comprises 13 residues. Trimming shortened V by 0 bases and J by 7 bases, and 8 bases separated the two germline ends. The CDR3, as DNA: TGTGCCAGCAGCGTAGCTACCGGGAATGAGCAGTTCTTC. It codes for CASSVATGNEQFF.

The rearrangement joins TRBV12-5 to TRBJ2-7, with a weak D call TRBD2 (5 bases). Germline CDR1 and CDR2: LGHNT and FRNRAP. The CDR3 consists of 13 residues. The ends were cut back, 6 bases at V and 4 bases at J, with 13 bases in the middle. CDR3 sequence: CASGPAGLYEQYF. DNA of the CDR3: TGTGCTAGTGGACCTGCGGGCCTTTACGAGCAGTACTTC. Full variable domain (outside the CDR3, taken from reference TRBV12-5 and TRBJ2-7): DARVTQTPRHKVTEMGQEVTMRCQPILGHNTVFWYRQTMMQGLELLAYFRNRAPLDDSGMPKDRFSAEMPDATLATLKIQPSEPRDSAVYFCASGPAGLYEQYFGPGTRLTVT.

CDR3 coding DNA: TGTGCCAGTTCGGGGACTAGAGGCGAGCAGTACTTC. Its translation: CASSGTRGEQYF. This chain links TRBV19 with TRBJ2-7; 8 nucleotides match TRBD2. The CDR3 totals 12 residues. J lost 6 bases, V lost 8 bases, and 6 bases had no gene match. The germline CDR1 and CDR2 sequences are LNHDA and SQIVND (reference sequence).

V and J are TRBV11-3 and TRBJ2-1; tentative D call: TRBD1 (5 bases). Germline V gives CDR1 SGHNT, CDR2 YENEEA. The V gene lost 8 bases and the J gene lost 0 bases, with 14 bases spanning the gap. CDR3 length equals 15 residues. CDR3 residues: CASSKGSSSYNEQFF. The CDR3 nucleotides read TGTGCCAGCTCGAAGGGGTCTAGCTCCTACAATGAGCAGTTCTTC. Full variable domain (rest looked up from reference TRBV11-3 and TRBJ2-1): EAGVVQSPRYKIIEKKQPVAFWCNPISGHNTLYWYLQNLGQGPELLIRYENEEAVDDSQLPKDRFSAERLKGVDSTLKIQPAELGDSAVYLCASSKGSSSYNEQFFGPGTRLTVL.

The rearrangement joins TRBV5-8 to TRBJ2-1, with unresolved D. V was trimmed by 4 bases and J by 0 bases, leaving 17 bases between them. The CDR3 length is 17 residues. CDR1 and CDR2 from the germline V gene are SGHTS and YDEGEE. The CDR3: CASSPGIRISSYNEQFF. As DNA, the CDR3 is TGTGCCAGCAGCCCGGGTATTAGAATATCCTCCTACAATGAGCAGTTCTTC.

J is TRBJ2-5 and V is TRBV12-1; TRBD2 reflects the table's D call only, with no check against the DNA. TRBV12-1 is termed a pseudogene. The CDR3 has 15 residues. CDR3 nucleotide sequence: TGTGCCAGCAGCTCCCCCGAAACTAGAACCGAGACCCAGTACTTC. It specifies CASSSPETRTETQYF.

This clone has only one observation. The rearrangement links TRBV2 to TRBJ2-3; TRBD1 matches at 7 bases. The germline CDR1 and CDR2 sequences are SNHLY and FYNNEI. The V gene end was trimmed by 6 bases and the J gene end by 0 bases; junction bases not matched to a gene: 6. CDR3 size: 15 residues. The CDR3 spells CASRTGTVSTDTQYF. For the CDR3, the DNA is TGTGCCAGCAGGACCGGGACAGTCAGCACAGATACGCAGTATTTT.

The CDR3 coding sequence is TGTGCCAGCAGCCCCCGGGACAGGGTAGTCGGCACAGATACGCAGTATTTT. Translation: CASSPRDRVVGTDTQYF. The chain has TRBV7-8 and TRBJ2-3; 9 positions agree with TRBD1. Per the germline V gene, CDR1 is SGHVS and CDR2 is FQNEAQ. The CDR3 length is 17 residues. With V trimmed by 5 bases and J by 1 base, 10 bases remained unmatched.

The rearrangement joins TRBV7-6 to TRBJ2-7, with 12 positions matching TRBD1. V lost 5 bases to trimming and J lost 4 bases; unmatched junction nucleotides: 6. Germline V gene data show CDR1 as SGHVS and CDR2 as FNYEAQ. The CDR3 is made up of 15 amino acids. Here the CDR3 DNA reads TGTGCCAGCAGCCCGGGGACAGGGGGCAGGTACGAGCAGTACTTC. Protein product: CASSPGTGGRYEQYF.

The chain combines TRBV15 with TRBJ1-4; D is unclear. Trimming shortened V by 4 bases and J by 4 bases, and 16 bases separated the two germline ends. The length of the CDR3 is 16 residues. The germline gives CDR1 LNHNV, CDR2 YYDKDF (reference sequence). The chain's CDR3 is CATSKSRGAGNEKLFF. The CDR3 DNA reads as TGTGCCACCAGCAAGAGCCGGGGAGCCGGTAATGAAAAACTGTTTTTT. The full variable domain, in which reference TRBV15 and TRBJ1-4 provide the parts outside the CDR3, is DAMVIQNPRYQVTQFGKPVTLSCSQTLNHNVMYWYQQKSSQAPKLLFHYYDKDFNNEADTPDNFQSRRPNTSFCFLDIRSPGLGDTAMYLCATSKSRGAGNEKLFFGSGTQLSVL.

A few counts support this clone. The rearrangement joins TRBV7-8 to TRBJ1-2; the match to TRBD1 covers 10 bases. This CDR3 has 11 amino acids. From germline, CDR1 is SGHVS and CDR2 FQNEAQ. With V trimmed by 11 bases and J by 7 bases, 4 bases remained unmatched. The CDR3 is CAFRTGGGYTF. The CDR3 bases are TGTGCCTTCCGGACAGGGGGTGGCTACACCTTC.

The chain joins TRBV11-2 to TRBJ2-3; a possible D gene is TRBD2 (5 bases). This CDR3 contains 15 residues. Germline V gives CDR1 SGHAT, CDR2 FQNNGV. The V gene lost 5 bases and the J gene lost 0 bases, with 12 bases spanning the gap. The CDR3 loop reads CASSRRGSSTDTQYF. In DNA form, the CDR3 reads TGTGCCAGCAGCCGTCGCGGGTCTAGCACAGATACGCAGTATTTT.

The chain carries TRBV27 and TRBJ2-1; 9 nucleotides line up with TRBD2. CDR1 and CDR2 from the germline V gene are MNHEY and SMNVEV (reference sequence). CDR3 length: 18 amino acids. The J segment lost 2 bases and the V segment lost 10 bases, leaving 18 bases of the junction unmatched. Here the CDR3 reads CATIGLGVGGRAYNEQFF. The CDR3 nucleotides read TGTGCCACCATAGGGCTAGGGGTCGGCGGGAGGGCCTACAATGAGCAGTTCTTC.